The clone carrying this T cell receptor (beta chain) is a singleton in its sample. The sample originates from a study of blood T cell repertoires in COVID-19. In the study overall: Donors in the United States, Italy and Spain gave samples during acute or convalescent COVID-19. The cDNA or gDNA used as material had been derived from T cells, B-cell-depleted T cells, or PBMCs.

V was trimmed by 6 bases and J by 4 bases, leaving 10 bases between them. Germline CDR1 DFQATT, CDR2 SNEGSKA (reference sequence). The CDR3 loop spans 11 amino acids. As handled by the study authors: Amplification of reference gene primers was used by the study to estimate nucleated cell counts. The protocol was immunoSEQ multiplex PCR, while the TCRdb copy is restricted to in-frame clones and leaves out a portion. Clone size and the V and J calls come from that table; the DNA yielded D and trimming. The table includes about 86,000 clones, around four fifths detected once. The rearrangement links TRBV20-1 to TRBJ2-7; TRBD2 might be the D (5 bases). Material for sequencing was peripheral blood. This TCR was recovered from an elderly woman with active or convalescent COVID-19. This CDR3 is CSAAGHYEQYF. The CDR3 DNA reads TGCAGTGCGGCGGGTCATTACGAGCAGTACTTC.